Each of the 2 T cell receptor beta chains below was sequenced from the same sample in a study of blood T cells in healthy people across ages. The use of a sample-barcoded 5' primer and a J-beta primer mix characterized a second PCR of about 6 to 11 cycles. TCRdb reprocessed the 5' RACE reads with MiXCR, giving one entry per CDR3 protein. Of around 1,000,000 distinct CDR3 sequences in the sample, 20% to 25% were seen once. Another study also made use of these data, one on T cells of mothers and their children.

The material sequenced was blood. These receptors came from a girl aged 2-9 years in good health.

This clonotype was detected a few times. This likely traces to a read error, being one base from a far larger clone. The chain employs TRBV2 and TRBJ2-1; D is unclear. The J call may be faulty, since TRBJ2-7 better matches the DNA end. CDR1 SNHLY and CDR2 FYNNEI come from the germline V gene. This CDR3 has 10 residues. The CDR3 is CAGDRYEQYF. The CDR3 DNA follows: TGTGCCGGCGATCGGTACGAGCAGTACTTC.

This clonotype was counted only a few times. This chain joins TRBV4-1 and TRBJ2-7; 8 bases match TRBD2. The V gene end was trimmed by 4 bases and the J gene end by 5 bases; junction bases not matched to a gene: 7. The germline V gene encodes CDR1 MGHRA and CDR2 YSYEKL. The CDR3 is 14 amino acids. The CDR3 loop is CASSRQAGDDEQYF. For the CDR3, the DNA is TGCGCCAGCAGCCGTCAAGCGGGAGACGACGAGCAGTACTTC.